This T cell receptor beta chain was recorded in a study of OX40 agonist ivuxolimab in advanced cancers. Study at large: Every 2 weeks, patients got intravenous ivuxolimab at one of six dose levels (0.01-10 mg/kg). Findings of the study overall: Blood T cells, both CD4+ and CD8+, expanded clonally by week 6 at 0.1 to 3.0 mg/kg.

Assay: immunoSEQ multiplex PCR; the TCRdb copy retains only in-frame clones and omits some. The repertoire consists of approximately 62,000 clones, with 70% to 90% occurring once and the leading ten covering about 5%. CDR3 length: 13 residues. V dropped 0 bases and J dropped 8 bases, with 10 bases sitting between them. Germline CDR1 and CDR2: SGHRS and YFSETQ. Turning to this clone: What it binds is not known.

The material was CD4+ or CD8+ T cells sorted from blood, obtained in a trial of the OX40 agonist ivuxolimab. The chain employs TRBV5-1 and TRBJ2-3; TRBD2 is a possible D gene (6 bases). This receptor was identified in an adult with an advanced solid tumor such as melanoma, head and neck, liver or kidney cancer. CDR3 nucleotides: TGCGCCAGCAGCTTGGAAGGGAGGACTACGCAGTATTTT. It translates to CASSLEGRTTQYF. Supplemented by reference TRBV5-1 and TRBJ2-3, the full variable domain reads KAGVTQTPRYLIKTRGQQVTLSCSPISGHRSVSWYQQTPGQGLQFLFEYFSETQRNKGNFPGRFSGRQFSNSRSEMNVSTLELGDSALYLCASSLEGRTTQYFGPGTRLTVL.